This entry describes one T cell receptor (beta chain). This clonotype occurred a few times. Its antigen target is currently unknown. Base qualities were left out, and no much larger clone turns up one base away. This sample is part of a study of regulatory T cells in long-lasting Graves disease (dated by TCRdb to the early 2020s). Notes on the research overall: Persistent Graves' disease meant more than 5 years of antithyroid drug treatment with TSH receptor autoantibodies that stayed positive. The study was registered as a clinical trial and conducted in China. A total of around 35 samples were covered by TCR sequencing, comprising approximately 13 persistent and 20 or so newly diagnosed Graves' disease patients. Persistent Graves' disease patients were compared with newly diagnosed Graves' disease patients by peripheral blood TCR sequencing and RNA sequencing. On average, persistent Graves' disease patients in the clinical cohort had been on antithyroid drugs for around ten years.

The research as a whole found: Persistent patients shared more public clonotypes among themselves (over 2,500) than newly diagnosed patients did (roughly 910). Because the primary lesion, thyroid tissue, could not be accessed, the study looked at peripheral blood alone. Persistent Graves' disease patients showed lower TCR Shannon entropy and fewer highly expanded clones than newly diagnosed patients, suggesting clonal expansion. Persistent disease showed preferential use of TRBV28, TRBJ1-2 and TRBJ2-5, whereas newly diagnosed disease favored TRBV20-1 and TRBJ2-1. The authors acknowledged the small sample size as a limitation that may reduce accuracy. Sequencing and analysis were limited to the TCR beta chain.

Library preparation employed multiplex PCR. TCRdb records Illumina HiSeq 4000 as the sequencer. To build TCR beta libraries, CDR3 regions were amplified by Arm-PCR using iRepertoire HTBI primers. PCR products were gel purified before sequencing. Per the original workflow: Gene usage analysis of CDR3 amino acid clonotypes relied on the approximately 68 TRBV and around 14 TRBJ segments identified across samples. COPE and FqMerger were used to merge filtered high-quality paired reads into contigs. BLAST was used to align contigs to IMGT TRBV, TRBD and TRBJ reference genes, with CDR3 defined following IMGT. Any clonotype with a frequency above 0.1% was classified as a highly expanded clone. Shannon entropy was used to measure repertoire diversity, and the Gini coefficient was used to measure V-J evenness. A clonotype was considered public if more than one individual shared it. TCRdb took the public reads, trimmed them with fastp at Q25, ran MiXCR for clone calling and kept in-frame beta chains. Each entry is one CDR3 protein sequence, shown with its most common DNA and genes. What appears here as the V and J calls and clone size reflects TCRdb's work, not the paper's. The sample yields around 430,000 distinct CDR3 sequences; less than 25% were counted once. Of the sample, approximately 14% falls within the top ten clones.

Per the publication, the time point label means: persistent/refractory GD, antithyroid drugs over 5 years with positive TRAb. RNA was extracted from PBMCs in TRIzol for both TCR sequencing and RNA sequencing. The diagnosis of Graves' disease followed American Thyroid Association guidelines. Patients for the study were recruited at an endocrinology department in Xi'an, China. Each patient gave 9 to 10 milliliters of peripheral blood, collected in an EDTA anticoagulant tube. Ficoll Paque Plus density gradient separation was used to isolate PBMCs, and no additional T cell sorting was done. An Agilent 2100 Bioanalyzer and agarose gel were used to check RNA quality, while a NanoDrop 2000 measured RNA concentration. V ends up 3 bases short and J 0 bases short, with an unmatched junction base count of 5. Sequences LNHDA (CDR1) and SQIVND (CDR2) are obtained from the germline V gene (reference sequence). Inclusive of the bounding cysteine and phenylalanine, the CDR3 is 16 residues long. Only the CDR3 region is kept as DNA, spanning 48 bases read in frame from base 1.

This TCR derives from a female donor with Graves disease. Here the sequenced sample was peripheral blood mononuclear cells (PBMCs), taken when the disease was refractory, from a patient treated with antithyroid drugs. The rearranged segments are TRBV19 and TRBJ2-4, with TRBD2 identical over 7 junction bases. The DNA sequence is TGTGCCAGTAGTATGGGACTATTCTTAGCCAAAAACATTCAGTACTTC. Translation gives CASSMGLFLAKNIQYF.